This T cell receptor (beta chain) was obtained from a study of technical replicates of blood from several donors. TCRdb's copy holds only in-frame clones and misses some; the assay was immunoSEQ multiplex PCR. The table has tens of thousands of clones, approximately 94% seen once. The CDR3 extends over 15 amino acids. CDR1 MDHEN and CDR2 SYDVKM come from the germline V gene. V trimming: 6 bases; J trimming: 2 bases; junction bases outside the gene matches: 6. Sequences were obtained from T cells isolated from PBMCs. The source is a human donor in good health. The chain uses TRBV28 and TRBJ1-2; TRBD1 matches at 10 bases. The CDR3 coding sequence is TGTGCCAGCAGGGAGCCGGGACAGGGGAACTATGGCTACACCTTC. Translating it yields CASREPGQGNYGYTF.